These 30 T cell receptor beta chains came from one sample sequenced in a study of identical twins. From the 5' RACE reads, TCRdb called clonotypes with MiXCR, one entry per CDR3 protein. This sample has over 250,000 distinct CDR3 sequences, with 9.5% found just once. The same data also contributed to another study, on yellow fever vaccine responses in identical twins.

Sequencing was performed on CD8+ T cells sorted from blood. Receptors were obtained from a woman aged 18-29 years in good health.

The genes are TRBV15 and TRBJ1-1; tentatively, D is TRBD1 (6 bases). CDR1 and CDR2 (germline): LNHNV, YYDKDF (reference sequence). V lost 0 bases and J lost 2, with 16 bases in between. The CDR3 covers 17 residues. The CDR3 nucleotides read TGTGCCACCAGCAGAGATGGTATGGGGGCTATAAACACTGAAGCTTTCTTT. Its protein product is CATSRDGMGAINTEAFF.

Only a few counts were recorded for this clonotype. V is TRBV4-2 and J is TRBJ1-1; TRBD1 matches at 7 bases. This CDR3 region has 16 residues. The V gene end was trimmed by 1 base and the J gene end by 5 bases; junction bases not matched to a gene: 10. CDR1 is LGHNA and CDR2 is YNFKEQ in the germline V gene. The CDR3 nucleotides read TGTGCCAGCAGCCAAGTCGGAGGGGGCGAGTGGACTGAAGCTTTCTTT. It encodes CASSQVGGGEWTEAFF.

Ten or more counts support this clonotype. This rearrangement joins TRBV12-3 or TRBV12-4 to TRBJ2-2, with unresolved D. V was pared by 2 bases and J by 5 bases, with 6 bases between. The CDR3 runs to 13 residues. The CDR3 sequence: CASSLSTTGELFF. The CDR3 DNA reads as TGTGCCAGCAGTTTATCGACGACCGGGGAGCTGTTTTTT.

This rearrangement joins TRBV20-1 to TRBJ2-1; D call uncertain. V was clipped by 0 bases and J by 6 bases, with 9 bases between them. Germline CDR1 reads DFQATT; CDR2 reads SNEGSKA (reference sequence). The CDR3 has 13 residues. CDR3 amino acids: CSARERPGNEQFF. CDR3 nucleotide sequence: TGCAGTGCTAGAGAGCGACCGGGCAATGAGCAGTTCTTC.

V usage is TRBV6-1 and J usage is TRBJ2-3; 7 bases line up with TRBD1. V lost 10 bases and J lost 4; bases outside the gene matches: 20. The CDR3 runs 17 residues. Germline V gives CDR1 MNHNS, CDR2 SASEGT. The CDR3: CATSEEQGFSAADTQYF. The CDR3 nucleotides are TGTGCCACCAGCGAAGAACAGGGGTTTAGTGCGGCAGATACGCAGTATTTT.

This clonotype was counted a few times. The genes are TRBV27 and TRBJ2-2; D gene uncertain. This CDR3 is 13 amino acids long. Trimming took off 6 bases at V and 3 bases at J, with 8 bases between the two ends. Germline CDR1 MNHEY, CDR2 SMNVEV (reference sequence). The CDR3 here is CASSSVDTGELFF. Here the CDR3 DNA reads TGTGCCAGCAGCAGTGTGGACACCGGGGAGCTGTTTTTT.

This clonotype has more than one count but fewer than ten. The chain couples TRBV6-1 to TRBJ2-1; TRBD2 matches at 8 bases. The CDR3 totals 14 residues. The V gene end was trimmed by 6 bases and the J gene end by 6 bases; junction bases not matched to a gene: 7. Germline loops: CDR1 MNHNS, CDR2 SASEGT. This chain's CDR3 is CASSQGLVGNEQFF. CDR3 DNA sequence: TGTGCCAGCAGCCAGGGACTAGTGGGCAATGAGCAGTTCTTC.

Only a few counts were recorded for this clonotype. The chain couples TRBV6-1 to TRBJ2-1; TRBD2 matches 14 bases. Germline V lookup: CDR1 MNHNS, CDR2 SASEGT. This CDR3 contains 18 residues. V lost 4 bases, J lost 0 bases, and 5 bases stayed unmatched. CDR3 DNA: TGTGCCAGCAGTGCCCCGGGACTAGCGGGAGACTCCTACAATGAGCAGTTCTTC. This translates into CASSAPGLAGDSYNEQFF.

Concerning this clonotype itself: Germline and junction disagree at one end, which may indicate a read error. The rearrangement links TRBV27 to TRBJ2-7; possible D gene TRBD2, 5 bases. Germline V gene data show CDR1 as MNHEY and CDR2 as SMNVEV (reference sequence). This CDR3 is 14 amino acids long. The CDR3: CAGSFGSAAYEQYF. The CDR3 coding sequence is TGTGCCGGCAGTTTCGGATCAGCGGCCTACGAGCAGTACTTC.

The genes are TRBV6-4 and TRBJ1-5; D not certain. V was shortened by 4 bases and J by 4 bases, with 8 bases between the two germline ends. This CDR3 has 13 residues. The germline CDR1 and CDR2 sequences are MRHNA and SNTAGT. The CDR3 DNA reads TGTGCCAGCAGTGTGGGGTCAAATCAGCCCCAGCATTTT. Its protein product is CASSVGSNQPQHF.

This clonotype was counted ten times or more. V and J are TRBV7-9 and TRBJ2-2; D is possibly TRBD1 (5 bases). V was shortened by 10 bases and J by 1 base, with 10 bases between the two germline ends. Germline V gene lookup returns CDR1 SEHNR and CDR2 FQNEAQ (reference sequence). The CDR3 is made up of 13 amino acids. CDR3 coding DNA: TGTGCCACACAGGCCATGAACACCGGGGAGCTGTTTTTT. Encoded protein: CATQAMNTGELFF.

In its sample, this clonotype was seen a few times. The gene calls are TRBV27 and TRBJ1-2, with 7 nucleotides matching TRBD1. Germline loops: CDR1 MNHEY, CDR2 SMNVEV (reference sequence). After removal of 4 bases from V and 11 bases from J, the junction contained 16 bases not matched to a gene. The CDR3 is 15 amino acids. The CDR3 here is CASSSHQTGTSYYTF. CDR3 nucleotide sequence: TGTGCCAGCAGTTCCCACCAGACAGGGACCTCCTATTACACCTTC.

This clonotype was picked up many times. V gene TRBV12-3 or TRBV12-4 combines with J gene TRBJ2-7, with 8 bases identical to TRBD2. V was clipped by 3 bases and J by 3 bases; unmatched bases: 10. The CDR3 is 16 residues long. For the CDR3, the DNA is TGTGCCAGCAGTTTCTTACTAGCGGAAAATCTCTACGAGCAGTACTTC. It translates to CASSFLLAENLYEQYF.

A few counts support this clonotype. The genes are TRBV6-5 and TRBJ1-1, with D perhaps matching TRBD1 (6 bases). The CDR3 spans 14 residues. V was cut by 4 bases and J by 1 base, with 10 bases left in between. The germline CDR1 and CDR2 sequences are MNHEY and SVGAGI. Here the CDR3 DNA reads TGTGCCAGCAGTTTATTACAGGGGAACACTGAAGCTTTCTTT. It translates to CASSLLQGNTEAFF.

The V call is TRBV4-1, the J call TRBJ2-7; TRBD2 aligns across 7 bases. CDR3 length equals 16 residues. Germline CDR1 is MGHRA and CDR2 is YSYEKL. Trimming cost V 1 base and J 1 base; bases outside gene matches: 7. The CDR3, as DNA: TGCGCCAGCAGCCAAGGGGGCGGGGGAGTATCCTACGAGCAGTACTTC. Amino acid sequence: CASSQGGGGVSYEQYF.

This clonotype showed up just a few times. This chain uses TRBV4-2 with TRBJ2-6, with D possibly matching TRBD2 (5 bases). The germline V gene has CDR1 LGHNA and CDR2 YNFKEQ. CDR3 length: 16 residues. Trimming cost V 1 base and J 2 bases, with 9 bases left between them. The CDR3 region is CASSQGIGAGANVLTF. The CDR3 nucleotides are TGTGCCAGCAGCCAAGGAATCGGGGCTGGGGCCAACGTCCTGACTTTC.

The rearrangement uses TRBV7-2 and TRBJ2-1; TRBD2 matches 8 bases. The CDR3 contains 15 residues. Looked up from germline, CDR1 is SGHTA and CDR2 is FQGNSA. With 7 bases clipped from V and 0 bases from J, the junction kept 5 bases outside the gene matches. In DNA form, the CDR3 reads TGTGCCAGCAACCCACTAGCGGACTCCTACAATGAGCAGTTCTTC. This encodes CASNPLADSYNEQFF.

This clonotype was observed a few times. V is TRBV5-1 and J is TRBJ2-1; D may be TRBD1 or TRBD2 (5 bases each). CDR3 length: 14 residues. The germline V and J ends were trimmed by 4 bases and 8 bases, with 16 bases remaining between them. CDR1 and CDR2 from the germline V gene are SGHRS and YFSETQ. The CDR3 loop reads CASSNLGAHDEQFF. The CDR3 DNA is TGCGCCAGCAGCAACCTCGGGGCCCACGATGAGCAGTTCTTC.

The CDR3 here is CASSVEAGRVGTQNTEAFF. CDR3 sequence (DNA): TGTGCCAGCAGCGTAGAGGCAGGGAGGGTCGGCACGCAGAACACTGAAGCTTTCTTT. V gene TRBV9 combines with J gene TRBJ1-1; TRBD1 is a possible D gene (5 bases). Germline V lookup: CDR1 SGDLS, CDR2 YYNGEE. The CDR3 is 19 residues long. V was trimmed by 0 bases and J by 1 base, leaving 22 bases between them.

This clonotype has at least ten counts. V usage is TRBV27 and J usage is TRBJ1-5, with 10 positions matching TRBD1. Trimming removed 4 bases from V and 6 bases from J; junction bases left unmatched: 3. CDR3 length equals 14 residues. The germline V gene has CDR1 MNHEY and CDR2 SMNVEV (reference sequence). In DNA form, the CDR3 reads TGTGCCAGCAGTTCGGACAGGGGGAGTCAGCCCCAGCATTTT. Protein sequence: CASSSDRGSQPQHF.

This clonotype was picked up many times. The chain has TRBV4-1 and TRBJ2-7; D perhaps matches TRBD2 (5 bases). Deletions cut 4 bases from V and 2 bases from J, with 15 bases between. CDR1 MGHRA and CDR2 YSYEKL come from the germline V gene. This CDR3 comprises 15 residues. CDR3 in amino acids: CASSPGLITAYEQYF. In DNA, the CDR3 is TGCGCCAGCAGCCCAGGACTGATAACGGCCTACGAGCAGTACTTC.

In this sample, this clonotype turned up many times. DNA of the CDR3: TGTGCCAGCAGCATGGGGGGTTCGGGCGGGGAGCTGTTTTTT. Encoded protein: CASSMGGSGGELFF. The gene calls are TRBV28 and TRBJ2-2, with TRBD2 as a possible D gene (6 bases). The CDR3 runs 14 residues. Germline V lookup: CDR1 MDHEN, CDR2 SYDVKM. Trimming stripped 6 bases from V and 7 bases from J, with 15 bases between. Drawing the rest from reference TRBV28 and TRBJ2-2, the complete variable domain is DVKVTQSSRYLVKRTGEKVFLECVQDMDHENMFWYRQDPGLGLRLIYFSYDVKMKEKGDIPEGYSVSREKKERFSLILESASTNQTSMYLCASSMGGSGGELFFGEGSRLTVL.

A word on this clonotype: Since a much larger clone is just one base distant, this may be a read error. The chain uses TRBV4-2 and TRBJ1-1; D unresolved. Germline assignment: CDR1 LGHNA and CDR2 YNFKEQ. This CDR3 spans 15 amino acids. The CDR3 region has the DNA TGTGCCAGCAGCCAAGTTCGGGGTGAGAACTCTGAAGCTTTCTTT. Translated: CASSQVRGENSEAFF.

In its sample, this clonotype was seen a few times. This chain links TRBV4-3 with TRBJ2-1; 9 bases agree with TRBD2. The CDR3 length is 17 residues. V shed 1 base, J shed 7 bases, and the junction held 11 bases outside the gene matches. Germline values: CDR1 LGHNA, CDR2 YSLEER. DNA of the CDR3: TGCGCCAGCAGCCAAGCCCTAGCGGGACGGATAGGGAATGAGCAGTTCTTC. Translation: CASSQALAGRIGNEQFF.

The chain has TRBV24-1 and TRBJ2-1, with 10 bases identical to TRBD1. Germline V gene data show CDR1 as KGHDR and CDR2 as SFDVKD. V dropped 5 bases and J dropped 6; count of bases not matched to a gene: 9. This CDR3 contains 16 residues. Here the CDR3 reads CATSGYGTGEINEQFF. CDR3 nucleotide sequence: TGTGCCACCAGTGGTTACGGGACAGGGGAAATCAATGAGCAGTTCTTC.

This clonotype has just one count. The CDR3, as DNA: TGTGCCAGCAGTTTATACAGGAGCCACCCCACAGATACGCAGTATTTT. Translated: CASSLYRSHPTDTQYF. This chain links TRBV28 with TRBJ2-3; D might be TRBD1 (5 bases). With 1 base removed from V and 2 bases from J, the gap between germline ends came to 13 bases. CDR3 length: 16 amino acids. The germline V gene encodes CDR1 MDHEN and CDR2 SYDVKM.

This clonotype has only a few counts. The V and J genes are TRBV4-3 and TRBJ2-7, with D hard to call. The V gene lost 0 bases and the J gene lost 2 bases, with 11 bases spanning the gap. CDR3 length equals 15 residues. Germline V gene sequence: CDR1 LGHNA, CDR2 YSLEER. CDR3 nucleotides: TGCGCCAGCAGCCAAGATGGCCCGAGCACCTACGAGCAGTACTTC. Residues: CASSQDGPSTYEQYF.

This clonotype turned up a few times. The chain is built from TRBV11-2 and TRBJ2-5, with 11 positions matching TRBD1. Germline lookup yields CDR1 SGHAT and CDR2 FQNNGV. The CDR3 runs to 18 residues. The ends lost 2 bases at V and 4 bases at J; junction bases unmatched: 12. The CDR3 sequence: CASSLNPPGTGGVETQYF. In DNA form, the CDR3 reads TGTGCCAGCAGCTTAAACCCACCCGGGACAGGGGGTGTAGAGACCCAGTACTTC.

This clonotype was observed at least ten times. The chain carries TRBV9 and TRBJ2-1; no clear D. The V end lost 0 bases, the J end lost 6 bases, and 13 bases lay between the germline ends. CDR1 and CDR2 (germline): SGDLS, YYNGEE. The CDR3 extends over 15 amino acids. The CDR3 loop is CASSVVPRRVNEQFF. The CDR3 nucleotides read TGTGCCAGCAGCGTAGTACCAAGGAGAGTCAATGAGCAGTTCTTC.

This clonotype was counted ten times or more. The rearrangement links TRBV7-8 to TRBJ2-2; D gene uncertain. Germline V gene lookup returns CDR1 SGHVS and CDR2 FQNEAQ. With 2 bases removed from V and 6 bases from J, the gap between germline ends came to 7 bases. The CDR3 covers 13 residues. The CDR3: CASSLPGSGELFF. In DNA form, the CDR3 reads TGTGCCAGCAGCTTACCCGGGTCCGGGGAGCTGTTTTTT.